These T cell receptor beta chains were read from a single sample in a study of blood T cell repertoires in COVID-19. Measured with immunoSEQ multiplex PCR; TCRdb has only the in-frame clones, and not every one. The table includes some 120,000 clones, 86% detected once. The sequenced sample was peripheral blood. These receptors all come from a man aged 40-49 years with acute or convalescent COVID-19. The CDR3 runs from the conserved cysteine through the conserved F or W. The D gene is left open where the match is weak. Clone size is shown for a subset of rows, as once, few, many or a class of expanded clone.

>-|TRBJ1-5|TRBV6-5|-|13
TGTGCCAGCAGATGGGGGGGAGGTCAGCCCCAGCATTTT
CASRWGGGQPQHF
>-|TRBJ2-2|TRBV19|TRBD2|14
TGTGCCAGTAGTATAAGGACTAGCCACGGGGAGCTGTTTTTT
CASSIRTSHGELFF
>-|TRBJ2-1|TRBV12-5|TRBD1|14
TGTGCTAGTGGACGGGACAGGGCGTACAATGAGCAGTTCTTC
CASGRDRAYNEQFF
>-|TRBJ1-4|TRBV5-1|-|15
TGCGCCAGCAGCCCGCGACAGTCGATTAATGAAAAACTGTTTTTT
CASSPRQSINEKLFF
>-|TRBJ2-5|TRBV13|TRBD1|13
TGTGCCAGCAGCTTGGACAGGGGAGAGACCCAGTACTTC
CASSLDRGETQYF
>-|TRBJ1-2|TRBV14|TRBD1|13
TGTGCCAGCAGCCCCACGGACAGGACTGGCTACACCTTC
CASSPTDRTGYTF
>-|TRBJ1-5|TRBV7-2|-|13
TGTGCCAGCAGCTTGGTCAGGAATGAGCCCCAGCATTTT
CASSLVRNEPQHF
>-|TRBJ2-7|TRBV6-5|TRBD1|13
TGTGCCAGCAAGCCACAGGGGGCACGGGAGCAGTACTTC
CASKPQGAREQYF
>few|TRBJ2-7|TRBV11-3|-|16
TGTGCCAGCAGCTTAGATCGCACCGGAGGAACCTACGAGCAGTACTTC
CASSLDRTGGTYEQYF
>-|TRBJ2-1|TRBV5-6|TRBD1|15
TGTGCCAGCAGCTTGTGGGGGACAGGGGTCAATGAGCAGTTCTTC
CASSLWGTGVNEQFF
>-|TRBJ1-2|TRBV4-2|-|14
TGTGCCAGCAGCCAAGATAACGAGGTCCATGGCTACACCTTC
CASSQDNEVHGYTF
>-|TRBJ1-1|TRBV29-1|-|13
TGCAGCGTTGAAGGGGGACTAGGGGGATTAGCTTTCTTT
CSVEGGLGGLAFF
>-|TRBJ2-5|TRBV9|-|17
TGTGCCAGCAGCGTAGCTACGACAGGCGGGTGGCAAGAGACCCAGTACTTC
CASSVATTGGWQETQYF
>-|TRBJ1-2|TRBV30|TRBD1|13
TGTGCCGGAGGGGGCCCGGACAGCTATGGCTACACCTTC
CAGGGPDSYGYTF
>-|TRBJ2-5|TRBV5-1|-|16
TGCGCCAGCGGATTACTTTCGGGAGTCTCATGGGAGACCCAGTACTTC
CASGLLSGVSWETQYF
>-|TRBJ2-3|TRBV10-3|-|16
TGTGCCATCAGTGAGTCGACTGCCTCTAGCACAGATACGCAGTATTTT
CAISESTASSTDTQYF
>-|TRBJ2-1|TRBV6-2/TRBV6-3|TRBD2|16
TGTGCCAGCAGTTACGTGAGACTAGCGGGAAACAATGAGCAGTTCTTC
CASSYVRLAGNNEQFF
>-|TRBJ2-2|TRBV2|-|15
TGTGCCAGCAGTGATCGTAGGGGATCCCCCGGGGAGCTGTTTTTT
CASSDRRGSPGELFF
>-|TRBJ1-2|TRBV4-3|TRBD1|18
TGCGCCAGCAGCGACCGTTCGGCGGGACAGGGGATGAGCTATGGCTACACCTTC
CASSDRSAGQGMSYGYTF
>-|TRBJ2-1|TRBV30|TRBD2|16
TGTGCCTGGAACCCCCGCGCGGGAGGAACCTACAATGAGCAGTTCTTC
CAWNPRAGGTYNEQFF
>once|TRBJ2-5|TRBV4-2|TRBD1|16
TGTGCCAGCAGCCAATGGGACAGGGGGCGACGAGAGACCCAGTACTTC
CASSQWDRGRRETQYF
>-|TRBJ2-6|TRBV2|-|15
TGTGCCAGCAGCCAGAGGGGGACGGGGGCCAACGTCCTGACTTTC
CASSQRGTGANVLTF